The 13 T cell receptor beta chains in this list originate from one sample, sequenced in a study of blood T cell repertoires in COVID-19. Method: immunoSEQ multiplex PCR; TCRdb's copy keeps in-frame clones and lacks some. The sample lists about 73,000 clones, around 83% occurring once. Sequenced input: peripheral blood. The source is a woman aged 60-75 years with acute or convalescent COVID-19.

This chain connects TRBV27 to TRBJ2-7; D remains unclear. The germline V and J ends were trimmed by 6 bases and 4 bases, with 10 bases remaining between them. The germline V gene encodes CDR1 MNHEY and CDR2 SMNVEV (reference sequence). There are 12 residues in the CDR3. Written as DNA, the CDR3 is TGTGCCAGCAGCCCCCCCGGGTACGAGCAGTACTTC. This encodes CASSPPGYEQYF.

Points on this clone: The same CDR3 is also encoded by other DNA sequences in this sample. The chain recombines TRBV25-1 with TRBJ1-1; no reliable D call. The CDR3 covers 13 residues. Germline CDR1 is MGHDK and CDR2 is SYGVNS. V shed 1 base and J shed 3 bases, with 6 bases lying between them. Here the CDR3 DNA reads TGTGCCAGCAGTGAATTCGAGGACACTGAAGCTTTCTTT. It codes for CASSEFEDTEAFF.

The chain is built from TRBV7-3 and TRBJ2-7; 10 nucleotides agree with TRBD1. V was clipped by 3 bases and J by 4 bases; unmatched bases: 21. Per germline, CDR1 SGHTA and CDR2 FQGTGA. The CDR3 runs to 20 residues. The DNA of the CDR3 is TGTGCCAGCAGCTTCCCGAACTGCGGTGGACCGGGACAGGGGAGTTACGAGCAGTACTTC. Translation: CASSFPNCGGPGQGSYEQYF.

This chain joins TRBV6-6 and TRBJ1-1; D call uncertain. The CDR3 is 15 amino acids. Germline CDR1 reads MNHNY; CDR2 reads SVGAGI (reference sequence). Trimming pared 1 base from V and 1 base from J, leaving 10 bases between. The CDR3 here is CASSYFYRENTEAFF. The CDR3 DNA reads as TGTGCCAGCAGTTACTTTTACAGAGAGAACACTGAAGCTTTCTTT.

The chain employs TRBV10-3 and TRBJ1-2, with TRBD1 matching 12 bases. This CDR3 comprises 17 residues. The germline V gene has CDR1 ENHRY and CDR2 SYGVKD. With V trimmed by 3 bases and J by 5 bases, 10 bases remained unmatched. CDR3 loop: CAISEGTGGILSYGYTF. The CDR3 coding sequence is TGTGCCATCAGTGAAGGGACAGGGGGCATTTTGAGTTATGGCTACACCTTC.

The table lists this clone with a few counts. The rearrangement links TRBV7-2 to TRBJ2-3, with no clear D. Deletions cut 9 bases from V and 0 bases from J, with 13 bases between. Germline V gene lookup returns CDR1 SGHTA and CDR2 FQGNSA. This CDR3 spans 14 amino acids. The CDR3 loop reads CASVANPSTDTQYF. The CDR3 DNA reads TGTGCCAGTGTAGCTAACCCTAGCACAGATACGCAGTATTTT. Full variable domain (rest looked up from reference TRBV7-2 and TRBJ2-3): GAGVSQSPSNKVTEKGKDVELRCDPISGHTALYWYRQSLGQGLEFLIYFQGNSAPDKSGLPSDRFSAERTGGSVSTLTIQRTQQEDSAVYLCASVANPSTDTQYFGPGTRLTVL.

Only a few counts were recorded for this clone. This chain connects TRBV7-9 to TRBJ2-7; 7 bases fit TRBD1. This CDR3 comprises 11 residues. The germline gives CDR1 SEHNR, CDR2 FQNEAQ (reference sequence). V was pared by 4 bases and J by 7 bases, with 1 base of the junction left unmatched. The CDR3 loop is CASSSDREQYF. The CDR3 region has the DNA TGTGCCAGCAGCTCGGACAGGGAGCAGTACTTC. The variable domain in full, completed from reference TRBV7-9 and TRBJ2-7, reads DTGVSQNPRHKITKRGQNVTFRCDPISEHNRLYWYRQTLGQGPEFLTYFQNEAQLEKSRLLSDRFSAERPKGSFSTLEIQRTEQGDSAMYLCASSSDREQYFGPGTRLTVT.

This chain joins TRBV5-1 and TRBJ2-3, with TRBD2 identical over 9 bases. After removal of 4 bases from V and 0 bases from J, the junction contained 6 bases not matched to a gene. CDR3 size: 16 residues. Germline CDR1 reads SGHRS; CDR2 reads YFSETQ. The CDR3: CASSLLAGTSTDTQYF. Written as DNA, the CDR3 is TGCGCCAGCAGCCTGCTAGCGGGGACTAGCACAGATACGCAGTATTTT. The full variable domain, its missing parts supplied by reference TRBV5-1 and TRBJ2-3, is KAGVTQTPRYLIKTRGQQVTLSCSPISGHRSVSWYQQTPGQGLQFLFEYFSETQRNKGNFPGRFSGRQFSNSRSEMNVSTLELGDSALYLCASSLLAGTSTDTQYFGPGTRLTVL.

This rearrangement joins TRBV5-1 to TRBJ1-1; D gene unclear. Between the trimmed V and J ends, which lost 1 base and 7 bases, there was a span of 14 bases. Germline lookup yields CDR1 SGHRS and CDR2 YFSETQ. The length of the CDR3 is 14 residues. This CDR3 reads CASSLNPAAIEAFF. In nucleotides, the CDR3 is TGCGCCAGCAGCTTGAATCCCGCAGCGATTGAAGCTTTCTTT.

The rearrangement links TRBV9 to TRBJ1-2; TRBD1 aligns across 7 bases. The J segment lost 6 bases and the V segment lost 3 bases, leaving 8 bases of the junction unmatched. The CDR3 length is 14 residues. Germline CDR1 reads SGDLS; CDR2 reads YYNGEE. The CDR3 DNA reads TGTGCCAGCAGCGCCGCGACAGGGACGGATGGCTACACCTTC. It is translated as CASSAATGTDGYTF.

The chain uses TRBV15 and TRBJ2-7, with 7 bases that match TRBD1. This CDR3 is built from 14 residues. Germline trimming cut 0 bases from V and 4 bases from J; bases unmatched to any gene: 3. Germline V gene lookup returns CDR1 LNHNV and CDR2 YYDKDF (reference sequence). As DNA, the CDR3 is TGTGCCACCAGCAGAGAAACGACAGGGTACGAGCAGTACTTC. It encodes CATSRETTGYEQYF. The variable domain in full, completed from reference TRBV15 and TRBJ2-7, reads DAMVIQNPRYQVTQFGKPVTLSCSQTLNHNVMYWYQQKSSQAPKLLFHYYDKDFNNEADTPDNFQSRRPNTSFCFLDIRSPGLGDTAMYLCATSRETTGYEQYFGPGTRLTVT.

The sample holds one count of this clone. The chain has TRBV18 and TRBJ1-1; the D gene is possibly TRBD1 (6 bases). V was trimmed by 8 bases and J by 1 base, leaving 23 bases between them. The length of the CDR3 is 17 residues. CDR1 and CDR2 (germline): KGHSH, LQKENI. The CDR3, as DNA: TGTGCCAGCACCCCCTTACCCCGGACAGTAAAGAACACTGAAGCTTTCTTT. This translates into CASTPLPRTVKNTEAFF. The whole variable domain, remainder taken from reference TRBV18 and TRBJ1-1, is NAGVMQNPRHLVRRRGQEARLRCSPMKGHSHVYWYRQLPEEGLKFMVYLQKENIIDESGMPKERFSAEFPKEGPSILRIQQVVRGDSAAYFCASTPLPRTVKNTEAFFGQGTRLTVV.

The J gene is TRBJ1-2, the V gene TRBV6-5, with 10 bases aligning to TRBD1. After removal of 0 bases from V and 4 bases from J, the junction contained 5 bases not matched to a gene. CDR1 and CDR2 from the germline V gene are MNHEY and SVGAGI. The CDR3 contains 16 residues. Here the CDR3 reads CASSYSRTGGGYGYTF. The CDR3 DNA reads as TGTGCCAGCAGTTACTCCCGGACAGGGGGAGGCTATGGCTACACCTTC.